These 14 T cell receptor beta chains were all obtained from the same sample, sequenced in a study of T cell clonality in common variable immunodeficiency. Method: immunoSEQ multiplex PCR; TCRdb's copy keeps in-frame clones and lacks some. The record shows 55,000 to 65,000 clones for this sample, with no singletons present. The sequencing input was peripheral blood mononuclear cells. The receptors stem from a person aged 18 to 69 in good health.

The sample holds many counts of this clone. With the read ending 3 residues before the CDR3 end, the germline J gene is used to fill in that end. The genes are TRBV29-1 and TRBJ1-1; TRBD1 matches at 9 bases. Germline CDR1 is SQVTM and CDR2 is ANQGSEA. Losses at the gene ends were 6 bases for V and 5 bases for J; bases not matched to a gene: 7. The CDR3 extends over 13 amino acids. CDR3 bases read: TGCAGCGTCGGGGACAGGGCAGGGACTGAA. Amino acid sequence: CSVGDRAGTE. The complete CDR3 sequence is CSVGDRAGTEAFF.

This clone was counted ten times or more. The CDR3 is cut off 3 residues early in the read; its end comes from the germline J gene. Other DNA sequences in the sample encode the same CDR3. The chain employs TRBV6-1 and TRBJ1-2; the D is unclear. The CDR3 totals 13 residues. CDR1 is MNHNS, CDR2 SASEGT, per germline. Deletions cut 2 bases from V and 1 base from J, with 5 bases between. The sequenced CDR3 bases are TGTGCCAGCAGTGAACCTAATAACTATGGC. Protein sequence: CASSEPNNYG. The whole CDR3 sequence reads CASSEPNNYGYTF.

This clone was observed many times. The read ends 3 residues early relative to the CDR3; the germline J gene fills the gap. The chain combines TRBV5-4 with TRBJ2-3; tentatively, D is TRBD1 (5 bases). The germline CDR1 and CDR2 sequences are SGHNT and YYREEE (reference sequence). This CDR3 contains 15 residues. Trimming cost V 4 bases and J 2 bases, with 14 bases left between them. CDR3 DNA (partial): TGTGCCAGCAGCCCTCAAGACAGAACCACAGATACG. Translated, it gives CASSPQDRTTDT. The entire CDR3 protein reads CASSPQDRTTDTQYF.

Concerning this clone: Sequencing ends 3 residues short of the CDR3 end; the germline J gene provides the rest. The chain joins TRBV5-1 to TRBJ2-7; 12 bases line up with TRBD2. V shed 5 bases and J 4 bases; nucleotides not matched to a gene: 7. The CDR3 is 15 amino acids. The germline V gene encodes CDR1 SGHRS and CDR2 YFSETQ. Here the CDR3 reads CASRPGTSGSYEQYF. CDR3 bases read: TGCGCCAGCAGGCCCGGGACTAGCGGGTCTTACGAG.

This clone turned up a few times. The sequence runs out 3 residues before the end of the CDR3; the remainder is reconstructed from the germline J gene. The chain has TRBV11-3 and TRBJ2-2; D call uncertain. Germline assignment: CDR1 SGHNT and CDR2 YENEEA. The CDR3 has 14 residues. The V gene lost 6 bases and the J gene lost 4 bases, with 12 bases spanning the gap. This CDR3 is CASRPRLFTGELFF. The CDR3 bases that were read are TGTGCCAGCAGGCCGCGTCTATTCACCGGGGAG.

This clone occurred a few times. The read terminates 3 residues ahead of where the CDR3 ends, so the germline J gene completes it. The chain combines TRBV7-9 with TRBJ2-2; D gene unclear. Germline loops: CDR1 SEHNR, CDR2 FQNEAQ (reference sequence). There are 14 residues in the CDR3. V was pared by 2 bases and J by 2 bases, with 6 bases between. Here the CDR3 reads CASSLSLNTGELFF. The sequenced CDR3 bases are TGTGCCAGCAGCTTATCTTTAAACACCGGGGAG.

This clone came up many times. The CDR3 here is CASTWDSPYEQYF. CDR3 DNA, as far as it was read: TGTGCCAGCACCTGGGACAGCCCCTACGAG. This chain joins TRBV7-9 and TRBJ2-7; 7 nucleotides line up with TRBD1. With the read ending 3 residues before the CDR3 end, the germline J gene is used to fill in that end. The CDR3 runs 13 residues. J gave up 2 bases and V 7 bases, and 5 bases lay outside the gene matches. Germline CDR1 SEHNR, CDR2 FQNEAQ (reference sequence). Based on the CDR3 plus reference TRBV7-9 and TRBJ2-7, the full variable domain is DTGVSQNPRHKITKRGQNVTFRCDPISEHNRLYWYRQTLGQGPEFLTYFQNEAQLEKSRLLSDRFSAERPKGSFSTLEIQRTEQGDSAMYLCASTWDSPYEQYFGPGTRLTVT.

This clone was detected ten times or more. The sequence runs out 3 residues before the end of the CDR3; the remainder is reconstructed from the germline J gene. The chain is built from TRBV20-1 and TRBJ2-7; TRBD2 agrees at 9 bases. This CDR3 comprises 14 residues. Germline V gene sequence: CDR1 DFQATT, CDR2 SNEGSKA (reference sequence). Trimming took 6 bases from V and 4 from J; bases not matched to a gene: 10. CDR3 bases read: TGCAGTGCCAACCTACTAGCGGGTTGGTACGAG. It codes for CSANLLAGWYE. The entire CDR3 is CSANLLAGWYEQYF.

This clone was detected many times. The CDR3 is cut off 3 residues early in the read; its end comes from the germline J gene. V is TRBV30 and J is TRBJ1-2; tentatively, D is TRBD1 (5 bases). The germline gives CDR1 GTSNPN, CDR2 SVGIG (reference sequence). This CDR3 has 12 amino acids. The CDR3 sequence is CAWSGGDWGYTF. The CDR3 DNA, read in part, is TGTGCCTGGAGTGGGGGGGACTGGGGC.

This clone was seen many times. The sequence runs out 3 residues before the end of the CDR3; the remainder is reconstructed from the germline J gene. The chain recombines TRBV4-2 with TRBJ2-7; 10 positions match TRBD2. Trimming took 2 bases from V and 3 from J; bases not matched to a gene: 7. Germline CDR1 is LGHNA and CDR2 is YNFKEQ. There are 16 residues in the CDR3. The covered CDR3 bases are TGTGCCAGCAGCCAACTAGCGGGAGTTCTTAGCTACGAG. It is translated as CASSQLAGVLSYE. The complete CDR3 sequence is CASSQLAGVLSYEQYF.

This clone was counted at least ten times. The CDR3 end falls 3 residues outside the read, so it is completed with the germline J gene. The chain joins TRBV5-6 to TRBJ2-7; 7 nucleotides match TRBD1. With 2 bases clipped from V and 6 bases from J, the junction kept 8 bases outside the gene matches. CDR3 length: 14 residues. The germline CDR1 and CDR2 sequences are SGHDT and YYEEEE. CDR3: CASSFNRGQGEQYF. Partial CDR3 DNA: TGTGCCAGCAGCTTTAACAGGGGTCAGGGCGAG.

This clone was recorded at least ten times. The CDR3 is cut off 3 residues early in the read; its end comes from the germline J gene. The chain is built from TRBV5-1 and TRBJ2-5, with a possible D match to TRBD2 (6 bases). With 4 bases removed from V and 2 bases from J, the gap between germline ends came to 12 bases. CDR1 and CDR2 from the germline V gene are SGHRS and YFSETQ. CDR3 size: 14 residues. CDR3 sequence reads: CASSPLATQETQYF. CDR3 bases read: TGCGCCAGCAGCCCACTAGCAACACAAGAGACC.

This clone showed up many times. With the read ending 3 residues before the CDR3 end, the germline J gene is used to fill in that end. The chain carries TRBV11-2 and TRBJ2-5; TRBD1 matches at 7 bases. V was pared by 6 bases and J by 5 bases, with 12 bases of the junction left unmatched. The CDR3 spans 15 residues. The germline CDR1 and CDR2 sequences are SGHAT and FQNNGV. CDR3 amino acids: CASSQDIGGAETQYF. Incomplete CDR3 DNA: TGTGCCAGCAGTCAAGACATAGGGGGCGCGGAGACC.

Points on this clone: The read halts 3 residues ahead of the CDR3 end, with the missing end drawn from the germline J gene. This chain uses TRBV7-8 with TRBJ2-3; no firm D call. The CDR3 runs 16 residues. Germline values: CDR1 SGHVS, CDR2 FQNEAQ. V lost 2 bases and J lost 0, with 12 bases in between. CDR3 bases read: TGTGCCAGCAGCTTACCCCCAGTGTCTAGCACAGATACG. Translation: CASSLPPVSSTDT. The CDR3 as a whole reads CASSLPPVSSTDTQYF.